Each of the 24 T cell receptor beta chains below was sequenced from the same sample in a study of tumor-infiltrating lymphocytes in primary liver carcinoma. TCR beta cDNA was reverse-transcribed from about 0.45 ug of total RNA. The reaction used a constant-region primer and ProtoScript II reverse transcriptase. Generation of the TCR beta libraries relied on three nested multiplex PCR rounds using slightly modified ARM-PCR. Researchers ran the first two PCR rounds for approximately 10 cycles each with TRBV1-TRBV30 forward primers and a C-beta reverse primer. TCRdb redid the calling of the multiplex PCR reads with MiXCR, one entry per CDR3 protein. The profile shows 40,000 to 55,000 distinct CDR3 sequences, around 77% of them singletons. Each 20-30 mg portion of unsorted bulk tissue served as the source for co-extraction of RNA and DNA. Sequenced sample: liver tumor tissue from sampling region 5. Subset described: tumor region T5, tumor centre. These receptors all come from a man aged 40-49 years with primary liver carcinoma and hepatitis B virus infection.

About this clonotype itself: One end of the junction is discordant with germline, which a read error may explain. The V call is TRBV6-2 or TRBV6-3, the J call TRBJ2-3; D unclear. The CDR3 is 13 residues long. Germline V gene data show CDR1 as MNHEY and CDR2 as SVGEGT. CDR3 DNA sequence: TGTGCCAGCAGTTACACCGACACATATACGCAGTGTTTT. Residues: CASSYTDTYTQCF.

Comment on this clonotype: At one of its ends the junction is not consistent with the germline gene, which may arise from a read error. CDR3 loop: CASSLTGGSRYNVQFF. As DNA, the CDR3 is TGCGCCAGCAGCTTGACAGGTGGGAGTAGATACAATGTGCAGTTCTTC. The chain recombines TRBV5-1 with TRBJ2-1; either TRBD1 or TRBD2 may supply D (5 bases each). Germline V lookup: CDR1 SGHRS, CDR2 YFSETQ. This CDR3 is 16 amino acids long.

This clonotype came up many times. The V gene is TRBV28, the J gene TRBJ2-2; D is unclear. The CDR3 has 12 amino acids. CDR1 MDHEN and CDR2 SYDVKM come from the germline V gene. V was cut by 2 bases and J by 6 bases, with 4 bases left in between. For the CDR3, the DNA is TGTGCCAGCAGTTTACAGGCCGGGGAGCTGTTTTTT. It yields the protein CASSLQAGELFF.

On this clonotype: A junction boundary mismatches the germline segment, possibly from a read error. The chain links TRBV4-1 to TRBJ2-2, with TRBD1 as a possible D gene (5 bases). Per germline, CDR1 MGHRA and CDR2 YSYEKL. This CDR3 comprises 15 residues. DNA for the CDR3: TGCGCTAGCAGCCTTGGGGCCGTTAACACCGGGGAGCTGTTTTTT. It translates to CASSLGAVNTGELFF.

In DNA form, the CDR3 reads TGTGCCAGCACCAAGGTGAGCACAGATACGCAGTATTTT. This codes for CASTKVSTDTQYF. V is TRBV6-6 and J is TRBJ2-3; no reliable D call. V shed 7 bases and J shed 0 bases, with 8 bases lying between them. Germline V lookup: CDR1 MNHNY, CDR2 SVGAGI (reference sequence). The CDR3 loop spans 13 amino acids.

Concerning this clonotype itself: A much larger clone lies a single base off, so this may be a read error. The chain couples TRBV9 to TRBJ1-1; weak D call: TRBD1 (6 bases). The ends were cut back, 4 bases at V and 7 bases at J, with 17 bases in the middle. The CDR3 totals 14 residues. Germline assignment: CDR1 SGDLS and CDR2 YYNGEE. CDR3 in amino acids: CASSPLTGMGEAFF. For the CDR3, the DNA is TGTGCCAGCAGCCCTCTCACAGGGATGGGTGAAGCTTTCTTT.

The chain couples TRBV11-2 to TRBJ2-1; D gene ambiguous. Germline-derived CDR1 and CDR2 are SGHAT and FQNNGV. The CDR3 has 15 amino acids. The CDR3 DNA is TGTGACAGTAGCTTAGGCTCGAGAGGATGGGGTGAGCAGTTCTTC. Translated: CDSSLGSRGWGEQFF.

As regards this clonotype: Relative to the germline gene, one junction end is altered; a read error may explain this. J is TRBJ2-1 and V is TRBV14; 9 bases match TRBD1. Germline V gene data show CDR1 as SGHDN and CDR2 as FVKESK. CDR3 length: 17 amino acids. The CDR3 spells CTSGQEGHGTGYNEQFF. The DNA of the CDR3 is TGTACCAGCGGCCAAGAGGGTCATGGGACAGGGTACAATGAGCAGTTCTTC.

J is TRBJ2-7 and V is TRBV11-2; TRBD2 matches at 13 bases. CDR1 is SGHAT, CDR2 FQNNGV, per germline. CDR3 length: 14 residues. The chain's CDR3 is CGISSGLAGVEQYF. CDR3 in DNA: TGTGGCATCAGCTCTGGACTAGCGGGAGTCGAGCAGTACTTC.

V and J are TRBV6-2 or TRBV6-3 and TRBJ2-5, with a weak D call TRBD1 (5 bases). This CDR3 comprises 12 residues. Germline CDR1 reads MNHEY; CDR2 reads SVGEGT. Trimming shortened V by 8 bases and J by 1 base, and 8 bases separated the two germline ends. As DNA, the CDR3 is TGTGCCAGCTGTGACAGCCAAGAGACCCAGTACTTC. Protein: CASCDSQETQYF.

CDR3 nucleotide sequence: TGCGCCAGCATCCCGATGGGACTAGCTGAGCAGTTCTTC. It translates to CASIPMGLAEQFF. This chain connects TRBV5-1 to TRBJ2-1; 9 bases align to TRBD2. This CDR3 has 13 amino acids. Trimming removed 6 bases from V and 9 bases from J; junction bases left unmatched: 7. Germline lookup yields CDR1 SGHRS and CDR2 YFSETQ.

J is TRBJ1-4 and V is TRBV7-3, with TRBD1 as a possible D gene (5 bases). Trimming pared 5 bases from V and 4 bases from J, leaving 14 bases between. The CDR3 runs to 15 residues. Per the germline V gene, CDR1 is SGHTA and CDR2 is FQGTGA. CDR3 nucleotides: TGTGCCAGCAGCCCGAAGGGACGGAATAATGAAAAACTGTTTTTT. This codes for CASSPKGRNNEKLFF. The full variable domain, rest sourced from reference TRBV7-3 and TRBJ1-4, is GAGVSQTPSNKVTEKGKYVELRCDPISGHTALYWYRQSLGQGPEFLIYFQGTGAADDSGLPNDRFFAVRPEGSVSTLKIQRTERGDSAVYLCASSPKGRNNEKLFFGSGTQLSVL.

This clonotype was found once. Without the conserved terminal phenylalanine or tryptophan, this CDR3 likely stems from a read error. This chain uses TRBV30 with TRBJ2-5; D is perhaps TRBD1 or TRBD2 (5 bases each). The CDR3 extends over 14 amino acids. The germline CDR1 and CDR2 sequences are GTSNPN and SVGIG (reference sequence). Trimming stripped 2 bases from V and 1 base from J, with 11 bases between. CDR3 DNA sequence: TGTGCCTGGAGTAGGGGACCGGTCCAAGAGACCCAGTACCTC. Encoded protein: CAWSRGPVQETQYL.

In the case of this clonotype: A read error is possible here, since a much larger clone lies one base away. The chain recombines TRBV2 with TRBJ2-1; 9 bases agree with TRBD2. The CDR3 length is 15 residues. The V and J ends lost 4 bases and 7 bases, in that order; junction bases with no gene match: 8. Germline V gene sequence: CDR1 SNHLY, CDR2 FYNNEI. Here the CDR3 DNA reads TGTGCCAGCAGTGTGGGCGGGAGGGCTGCGAATGAGCAGTTCTTC. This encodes CASSVGGRAANEQFF.

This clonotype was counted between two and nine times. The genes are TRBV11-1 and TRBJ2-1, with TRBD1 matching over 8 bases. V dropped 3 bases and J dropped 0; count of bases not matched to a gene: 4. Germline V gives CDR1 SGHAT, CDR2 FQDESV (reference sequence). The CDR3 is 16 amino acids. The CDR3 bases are TGTGCCAGCAGCTTGGGACAGGCCAGCTCCTACAATGAGCAGTTCTTC. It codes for CASSLGQASSYNEQFF.

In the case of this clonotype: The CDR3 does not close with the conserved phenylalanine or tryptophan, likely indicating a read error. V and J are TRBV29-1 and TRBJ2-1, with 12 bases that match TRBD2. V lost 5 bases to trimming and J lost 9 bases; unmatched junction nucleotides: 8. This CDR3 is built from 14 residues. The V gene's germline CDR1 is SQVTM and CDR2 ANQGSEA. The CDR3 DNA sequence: TGCAGCGTTTCCCTAGCGGGAGGGGTCAGTGAGCAGTTCATC. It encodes CSVSLAGGVSEQFI.

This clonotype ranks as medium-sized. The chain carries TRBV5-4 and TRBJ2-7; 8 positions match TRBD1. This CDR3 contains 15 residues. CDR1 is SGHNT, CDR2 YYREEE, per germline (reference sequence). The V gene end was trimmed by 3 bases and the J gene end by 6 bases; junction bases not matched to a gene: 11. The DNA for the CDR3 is TGTGCCAGCAGCTCTGGGACAGGCGCGAGAGGCGAGCAGTACTTC. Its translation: CASSSGTGARGEQYF.

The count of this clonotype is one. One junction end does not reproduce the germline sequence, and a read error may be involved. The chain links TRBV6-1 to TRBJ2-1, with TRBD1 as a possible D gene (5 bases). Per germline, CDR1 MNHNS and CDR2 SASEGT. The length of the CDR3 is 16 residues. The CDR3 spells CASGDRTKSSYSEQFF. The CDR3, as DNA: TGTGCCAGCGGTGACCGGACAAAAAGCTCCTACAGTGAGCAGTTCTTC.

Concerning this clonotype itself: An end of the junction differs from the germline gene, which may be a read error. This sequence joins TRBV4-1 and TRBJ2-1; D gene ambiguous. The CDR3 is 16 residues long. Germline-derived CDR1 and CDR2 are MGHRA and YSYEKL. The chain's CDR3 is CGSRQESATQYNEQFF. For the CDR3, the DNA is TGCGGCAGCAGGCAAGAGTCAGCGACCCAATACAATGAGCAGTTCTTC.

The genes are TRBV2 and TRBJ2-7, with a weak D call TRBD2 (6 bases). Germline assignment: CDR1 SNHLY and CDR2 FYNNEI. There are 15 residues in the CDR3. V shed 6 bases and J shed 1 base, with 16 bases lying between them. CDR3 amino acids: CASRTFTSGSYEQYF. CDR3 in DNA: TGTGCCAGCAGGACCTTCACCAGCGGGTCCTACGAGCAGTACTTC.

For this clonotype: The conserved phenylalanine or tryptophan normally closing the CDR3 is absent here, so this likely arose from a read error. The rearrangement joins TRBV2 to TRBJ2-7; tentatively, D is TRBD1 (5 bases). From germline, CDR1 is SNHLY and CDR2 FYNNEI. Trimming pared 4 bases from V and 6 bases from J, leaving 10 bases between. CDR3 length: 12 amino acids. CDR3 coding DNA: TGTGCCAGCAGTGTCCAGGGTCGCGAGCAGTACTCC. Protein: CASSVQGREQYS.

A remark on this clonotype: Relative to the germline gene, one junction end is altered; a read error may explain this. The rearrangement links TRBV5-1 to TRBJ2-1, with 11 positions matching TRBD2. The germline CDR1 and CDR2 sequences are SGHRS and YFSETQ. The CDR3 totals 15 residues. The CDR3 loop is CTSSTLAGGPNGHFF. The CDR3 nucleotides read TGCACCAGCAGCACCCTAGCGGGAGGCCCCAATGGGCACTTCTTC.

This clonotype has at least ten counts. CDR3 sequence reads: CASSLTDAAYEQYF. CDR3 DNA sequence: TGTGCCAGCAGTTTAACGGACGCTGCCTACGAGCAGTACTTC. This chain uses TRBV11-2 with TRBJ2-7; no clear D. CDR3 length: 14 amino acids. The germline gives CDR1 SGHAT, CDR2 FQNNGV. V lost 6 bases, J lost 2 bases, and 14 bases lay in between.

In DNA, the CDR3 is TGCGCCAGTGGCTTGGATCCGGGACTGGCTGAAAAACTGTTTTTT. This sequence encodes CASGLDPGLAEKLFF. This rearrangement joins TRBV5-1 to TRBJ1-4, with D tentatively TRBD1 (5 bases). This CDR3 spans 15 amino acids. The ends were cut back, 8 bases at V and 7 bases at J, with 21 bases in the middle. Looked up from germline, CDR1 is SGHRS and CDR2 is YFSETQ.